The 24 T cell receptor beta chains below were found in one sample sequenced in a study of blood T cell repertoires in COVID-19 (dated by TCRdb to the early 2020s). Libraries were made using the immunoSEQ multiplex PCR assay. TCRdb mirrors the immuneACCESS table, restricted to in-frame sequences. Some clones are absent from its copies; in checked studies, under half trace to an unresolved V gene, and the reason for the others is unknown. Counted in this sample were about 140,000 clones; roughly 81% of them appeared once. The biggest ten clones account for around 9.5% of the sample. Sequencing was done on a sample of peripheral blood. Receptors were obtained from a woman aged 50 to 60 with active or convalescent COVID-19.

The genes are TRBV29-1 and TRBJ2-2, with 7 bases fitting TRBD2. This CDR3 contains 13 residues. The ends lost 4 bases at V and 1 base at J; junction bases unmatched: 0. CDR1 and CDR2 (germline): SQVTM, ANQGSEA. The CDR3 here is CSVGGGNTGELFF. In DNA, the CDR3 is TGCAGCGTTGGCGGGGGGAACACCGGGGAGCTGTTTTTT.

A few counts support this clone. The chain employs TRBV11-2 and TRBJ2-3, with D perhaps TRBD2 (5 bases). Trimming shortened V by 5 bases and J by 8 bases, and 17 bases separated the two germline ends. The CDR3 has 14 amino acids. CDR1 and CDR2 (germline): SGHAT, FQNNGV. CDR3 region: CASSPSGTASTQYF. CDR3 bases: TGTGCCAGCAGCCCCTCGGGAACGGCGAGTACGCAGTATTTT. Looking up the rest from reference TRBV11-2 and TRBJ2-3 gives the full variable domain: EAGVAQSPRYKIIEKRQSVAFWCNPISGHATLYWYQQILGQGPKLLIQFQNNGVVDDSQLPKDRFSAERLKGVDSTLKIQPAKLEDSAVYLCASSPSGTASTQYFGPGTRLTVL.

The chain combines TRBV4-3 with TRBJ1-2; TRBD1 might be the D (6 bases). The CDR3 has 15 residues. The germline CDR1 and CDR2 sequences are LGHNA and YSLEER. Between the trimmed V and J ends, which lost 1 base and 7 bases, there was a span of 16 bases. CDR3 in amino acids: CASSQGAAGAGGYTF. The CDR3 bases are TGCGCCAGCAGCCAAGGGGCTGCAGGGGCAGGTGGCTACACCTTC.

The CDR3 DNA reads as TGTGCCAGCAGCGTTTTGGAGACAGGGGGTGAAGCTTTCTTT. Protein sequence: CASSVLETGGEAFF. This chain uses TRBV9 with TRBJ1-1; TRBD1 aligns across 9 bases. Germline CDR1 and CDR2: SGDLS and YYNGEE. The CDR3 loop spans 14 amino acids. V trimming: 2 bases; J trimming: 7 bases; junction bases outside the gene matches: 6.

The chain employs TRBV9 and TRBJ2-3; the match to TRBD1 covers 12 bases. Germline CDR1 is SGDLS and CDR2 is YYNGEE. The length of the CDR3 is 19 residues. V lost 4 bases to trimming and J lost 3 bases; unmatched junction nucleotides: 15. The CDR3 DNA follows: TGTGCCAGCAGCCACACCTATGGGGGACAGGGGGCGAGGACAGATACGCAGTATTTT. Protein sequence: CASSHTYGGQGARTDTQYF.

V gene TRBV12-3 or TRBV12-4 combines with J gene TRBJ1-1; D call uncertain. CDR3 length: 13 amino acids. Trimming cost V 7 bases and J 5 bases, with 14 bases left between them. The chain's CDR3 is CASNKDGRTEAFF. In nucleotides, the CDR3 is TGTGCCAGCAACAAAGATGGGAGGACTGAAGCTTTCTTT.

This clone was seen at least ten times. This chain links TRBV6-5 with TRBJ1-6; 8 bases are shared with TRBD1. This CDR3 has 15 amino acids. Germline V gene sequence: CDR1 MNHEY, CDR2 SVGAGI. The junction had 11 bases not matched to a gene; V was cut back by 6 bases and J by 10 bases. DNA for the CDR3: TGTGCCAGCAGCGGAGGCGGGACAGGAGGATCACCCCTCCACTTT. Translated, it gives CASSGGGTGGSPLHF.

The chain is built from TRBV7-9 and TRBJ1-6; the match to TRBD1 covers 9 bases. Germline-derived CDR1 and CDR2 are SEHNR and FQNEAQ (reference sequence). CDR3 length: 14 amino acids. V lost 4 bases, J lost 14 bases, and 9 bases stayed unmatched. In DNA form, the CDR3 reads TGTGCCAGCAGCTCGGGACAGGGTGGGGGAACCCTCCACTTT. This translates into CASSSGQGGGTLHF.

The chain uses TRBV5-6 and TRBJ1-6, with a possible D match to TRBD1 (6 bases). The V gene's germline CDR1 is SGHDT and CDR2 YYEEEE. Trimming took 2 bases from V and 7 from J, leaving 16 bases between them. The CDR3 runs to 16 residues. CDR3 region: CASSFTGFGTNSPLHF. CDR3 bases: TGTGCCAGCAGCTTTACAGGGTTTGGGACAAATTCACCCCTCCACTTT.

The chain employs TRBV6-1 and TRBJ1-1; TRBD1 matches at 8 bases. The germline gives CDR1 MNHNS, CDR2 SASEGT. V trimming: 3 bases; J trimming: 10 bases; junction bases outside the gene matches: 4. The CDR3 has 12 amino acids. The CDR3 region has the DNA TGTGCCAGCAGTGAGCCCGACAGGGGAGCTTTCTTT. This sequence encodes CASSEPDRGAFF.

The V and J genes are TRBV19 and TRBJ2-5; D is ambiguous. V was clipped by 0 bases and J by 1 base, with 3 bases between them. In germline, CDR1 is LNHDA, CDR2 SQIVND (reference sequence). This CDR3 comprises 13 residues. The CDR3 sequence: CASSIDSQETQYF. DNA of the CDR3: TGTGCCAGTAGTATAGACTCCCAAGAGACCCAGTACTTC.

This rearrangement joins TRBV6-5 to TRBJ2-4; D remains ambiguous. The V end was cut by 5 bases, the J end by 5 bases, with 16 bases between. CDR1 MNHEY and CDR2 SVGAGI come from the germline V gene. The CDR3 runs 15 residues. CDR3 amino acids: CASSPDIRSQNIQYF. For the CDR3, the DNA is TGTGCCAGCAGTCCAGATATCCGTAGCCAAAACATTCAGTACTTC.

The J gene is TRBJ2-2, the V gene TRBV5-1; D call uncertain. The V end lost 6 bases, the J end lost 6 bases, and 18 bases lay between the germline ends. This CDR3 region has 15 residues. Germline CDR1 and CDR2: SGHRS and YFSETQ. CDR3 protein: CASIITPGGAGELFF. For the CDR3, the DNA is TGCGCCAGCATTATTACCCCAGGTGGTGCCGGGGAGCTGTTTTTT.

Only a few counts were recorded for this clone. The chain combines TRBV16 with TRBJ1-5, with D possibly matching TRBD1 (5 bases). In germline, CDR1 is KGHSY, CDR2 FQNENV. This CDR3 has 18 residues. With 1 base removed from V and 6 bases from J, the gap between germline ends came to 22 bases. CDR3 sequence: CASSQLRVGQGKSQPQHF. As DNA, the CDR3 is TGTGCCAGCAGCCAATTGAGAGTGGGTCAGGGCAAGAGTCAGCCCCAGCATTTT.

The gene calls are TRBV6-5 and TRBJ1-1; D ambiguous. The CDR3 length is 12 residues. V shed 5 bases and J shed 7 bases, with 11 bases lying between them. CDR1 and CDR2 (germline): MNHEY, SVGAGI. CDR3 sequence (DNA): TGTGCCAGCAGTAGCCAACAGCTTGAAGCTTTCTTT. Encoded protein: CASSSQQLEAFF.

This clone was seen just once. The chain has TRBV27 and TRBJ2-2, with a weak D call TRBD2 (6 bases). The V gene lost 3 bases and the J gene lost 4 bases, with 9 bases spanning the gap. The CDR3 covers 14 residues. Germline V gene data show CDR1 as MNHEY and CDR2 as SMNVEV (reference sequence). This chain's CDR3 is CASSLGLTTGELFF. The CDR3, as DNA: TGTGCCAGCAGTTTGGGACTTACCACCGGGGAGCTGTTTTTT.

This clone was counted between two and nine times. The rearrangement uses TRBV19 and TRBJ2-3; 8 bases line up with TRBD2. Losses at the gene ends were 3 bases for V and 2 bases for J; bases not matched to a gene: 7. The CDR3 runs 16 residues. CDR1 is LNHDA and CDR2 is SQIVND in the germline V gene (reference sequence). The CDR3 DNA is TGTGCCAGTAGTATGGTGGTAGCGGGGAACACAGATACGCAGTATTTT. Its protein is CASSMVVAGNTDTQYF. The variable domain in full, completed from reference TRBV19 and TRBJ2-3, reads DGGITQSPKYLFRKEGQNVTLSCEQNLNHDAMYWYRQDPGQGLRLIYYSQIVNDFQKGDIAEGYSVSREKKESFPLTVTSAQKNPTAFYLCASSMVVAGNTDTQYFGPGTRLTVL.

The gene calls are TRBV4-2 and TRBJ2-5, with TRBD2 identical over 7 bases. After removal of 0 bases from V and 1 base from J, the junction contained 14 bases not matched to a gene. From germline, CDR1 is LGHNA and CDR2 YNFKEQ. The CDR3 contains 19 residues. The CDR3 protein is CASSQDQRLAAGVQETQYF. The CDR3 region has the DNA TGTGCCAGCAGCCAAGACCAACGGCTAGCCGCGGGGGTCCAAGAGACCCAGTACTTC.

This sequence joins TRBV19 and TRBJ2-5; a weak D match, TRBD2 (6 bases). Germline loops: CDR1 LNHDA, CDR2 SQIVND (reference sequence). There are 14 residues in the CDR3. Trimming cost V 3 bases and J 7 bases, with 15 bases left between them. This CDR3 reads CASSIPGAGGTQYF. CDR3 DNA sequence: TGTGCCAGTAGTATCCCCGGGGCCGGGGGGACCCAGTACTTC.

This rearrangement joins TRBV7-8 to TRBJ2-5; TRBD2 aligns across 8 bases. CDR1 is SGHVS, CDR2 FQNEAQ, per germline. The V gene end was trimmed by 3 bases and the J gene end by 5 bases; junction bases not matched to a gene: 11. CDR3 size: 16 residues. CDR3 in DNA: TGTGCCAGCAGCTTTCCGGGACTAGTCAAAACGGAGACCCAGTACTTC. Translated, it gives CASSFPGLVKTETQYF.

The CDR3 loop is CASSYSASNYGYTF. CDR3 nucleotides: TGTGCCAGCAGTTACTCGGCCAGTAACTATGGCTACACCTTC. The chain links TRBV6-2 or TRBV6-3 to TRBJ1-2; D ambiguous. Germline values: CDR1 MNHEY, CDR2 SVGEGT. The length of the CDR3 is 14 residues. V shed 0 bases and J shed 1 base, with 6 bases lying between them.

This clone appeared a single time. The rearrangement links TRBV15 to TRBJ1-1, with D unresolved. Germline V gene sequence: CDR1 LNHNV, CDR2 YYDKDF (reference sequence). This CDR3 is 12 amino acids long. V lost 1 base and J lost 2, with 2 bases in between. In nucleotides, the CDR3 is TGTGCCACCAGCAGAGTAAACACTGAAGCTTTCTTT. The encoded protein is CATSRVNTEAFF.

The chain recombines TRBV5-6 with TRBJ2-6, with a tentative D call TRBD2 (5 bases). V was shortened by 4 bases and J by 4 bases, with 12 bases between the two germline ends. The CDR3 consists of 15 residues. From germline, CDR1 is SGHDT and CDR2 YYEEEE. CDR3 sequence (DNA): TGTGCCAGCAGCCCTCCGACGGGAGGGGCCAACGTCCTGACTTTC. The encoded protein is CASSPPTGGANVLTF.

The chain links TRBV5-1 to TRBJ2-3; 9 bases map to TRBD2. The germline V gene encodes CDR1 SGHRS and CDR2 YFSETQ. V was clipped by 4 bases and J by 2 bases; unmatched bases: 5. The CDR3 is 15 amino acids. CDR3 nucleotide sequence: TGCGCCAGCAGCACGGGACTAGCCTCCACAGATACGCAGTATTTT. Translated, it gives CASSTGLASTDTQYF.